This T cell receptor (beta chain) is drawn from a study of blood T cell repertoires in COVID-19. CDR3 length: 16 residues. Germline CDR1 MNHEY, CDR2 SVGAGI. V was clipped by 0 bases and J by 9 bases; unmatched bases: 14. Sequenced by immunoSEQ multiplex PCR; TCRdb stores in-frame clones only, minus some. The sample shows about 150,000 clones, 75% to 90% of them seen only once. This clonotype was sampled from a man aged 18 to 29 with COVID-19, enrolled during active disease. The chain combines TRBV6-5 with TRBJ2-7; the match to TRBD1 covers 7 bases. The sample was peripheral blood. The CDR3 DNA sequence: TGTGCCAGCAGTTACTCGAGTGGACAGGTGGTCGTGAGGCAGTACTTC. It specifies CASSYSSGQVVVRQYF.